The 29 T cell receptor beta chains given below trace back to one sample, sequenced in a study of CD8+ T cells in alopecia areata. As the sequencing template, cDNA was produced by extracting RNA and reverse transcribing it. This table comes from immunoSEQ multiplex PCR, and its TCRdb copy is limited to in-frame clones, with some not included. The sample holds over 15,000 clones, 59% seen once. Treatment of the sample: oral pan-JAK inhibitor, 5-10 mg twice daily. Obtained from alopecia areata patients were lesional scalp punch biopsies along with peripheral blood. Sequenced here: skin, sampled at week 4, from a patient treated with tofacitinib. The receptors were gathered from a human donor with alopecia areata.

The rearrangement uses TRBV28 and TRBJ1-4, with D possibly matching TRBD1 (6 bases). This CDR3 contains 16 residues. CDR1 and CDR2 (germline): MDHEN, SYDVKM. V was trimmed by 5 bases and J by 2 bases, leaving 15 bases between them. CDR3 region: CASSPLDSSTNEKLFF. Written as DNA, the CDR3 is TGTGCCAGCAGTCCCTTGGACAGTTCGACTAATGAAAAACTGTTTTTT.

The chain joins TRBV19 to TRBJ2-7; 7 nucleotides agree with TRBD1. The CDR3 is 16 amino acids. Germline V gene sequence: CDR1 LNHDA, CDR2 SQIVND (reference sequence). Losses at the gene ends were 6 bases for V and 3 bases for J; bases not matched to a gene: 14. The CDR3 here is CASSQAGTDIFYEQYF. The CDR3 nucleotides read TGTGCCAGTAGCCAGGCCGGGACAGATATCTTCTACGAGCAGTACTTC. The entire variable domain, with the rest obtained from reference TRBV19 and TRBJ2-7, is as follows: DGGITQSPKYLFRKEGQNVTLSCEQNLNHDAMYWYRQDPGQGLRLIYYSQIVNDFQKGDIAEGYSVSREKKESFPLTVTSAQKNPTAFYLCASSQAGTDIFYEQYFGPGTRLTVT.

The chain recombines TRBV2 with TRBJ2-3, with 8 bases that match TRBD2. V lost 6 bases and J lost 2; bases outside the gene matches: 10. The CDR3 spans 16 residues. Per germline, CDR1 SNHLY and CDR2 FYNNEI. This CDR3 is CASRVGTRGATDTQYF. Written as DNA, the CDR3 is TGTGCCAGCAGAGTCGGGACTAGAGGGGCCACAGATACGCAGTATTTT.

In DNA, the CDR3 is TGTGCTAGTGGTTTGGGACTAACCGGAGTCACAGATACGCAGTATTTT. It encodes CASGLGLTGVTDTQYF. The rearrangement uses TRBV12-5 and TRBJ2-3; a weak D match, TRBD2 (5 bases). Germline CDR1 and CDR2: LGHNT and FRNRAP. The CDR3 length is 16 residues. V was trimmed by 1 base and J by 2 bases, leaving 13 bases between them.

This chain joins TRBV30 and TRBJ1-1; possible D gene TRBD1, 5 bases. CDR1 is GTSNPN and CDR2 is SVGIG in the germline V gene (reference sequence). V shed 5 bases and J shed 1 base, with 11 bases lying between them. This CDR3 region has 13 residues. The CDR3 loop is CAWGKDTNTEAFF. CDR3 DNA sequence: TGTGCCTGGGGTAAGGACACGAACACTGAAGCTTTCTTT.

In its sample, this clone ranks as medium-sized (0.01 to 0.1%). The chain couples TRBV28 to TRBJ1-1, with D unresolved. Germline V CDR1 and CDR2: MDHEN, SYDVKM. V was cut by 8 bases and J by 0 bases, with 10 bases left in between. This CDR3 is built from 13 residues. CDR3 in DNA: TGTGCCAGCGCACCAAGAATGAACACTGAAGCTTTCTTT. Encoded protein: CASAPRMNTEAFF.

This chain uses TRBV4-1 with TRBJ2-7; 9 bases fit TRBD2. The V gene's germline CDR1 is MGHRA and CDR2 YSYEKL. This CDR3 has 15 amino acids. With 2 bases clipped from V and 2 bases from J, the junction kept 4 bases outside the gene matches. The CDR3 DNA reads as TGCGCCAGCAGCCAAAATAGCGGGGGCACCTACGAGCAGTACTTC. It is translated as CASSQNSGGTYEQYF.

This clone was seen only once. The CDR3, as DNA: TGTGCCATCAGTCCCCAGGGGGTCCGTGGCTACACCTTC. It encodes CAISPQGVRGYTF. The chain joins TRBV10-3 to TRBJ1-2, with 7 bases lining up with TRBD1. V lost 5 bases, J lost 7 bases, and 7 bases stayed unmatched. Germline CDR1 ENHRY, CDR2 SYGVKD. This CDR3 contains 13 residues.

The chain links TRBV18 to TRBJ1-1; D gene unclear. The germline V gene encodes CDR1 KGHSH and CDR2 LQKENI. V was clipped by 3 bases and J by 1 base, with 6 bases between them. CDR3 size: 13 residues. CDR3 residues: CASSPAGNTEAFF. CDR3 coding DNA: TGTGCCAGCTCACCGGCGGGGAACACTGAAGCTTTCTTT.

This rearrangement joins TRBV18 to TRBJ2-3, with D perhaps given as TRBD1 or TRBD2 (5 bases each). Looked up from germline, CDR1 is KGHSH and CDR2 is LQKENI. V was cut by 3 bases and J by 3 bases, with 19 bases left in between. The CDR3 is 17 residues long. CDR3 residues: CASSPGTGLARTDTQYF. CDR3 DNA sequence: TGTGCCAGCTCACCGGGAACGGGGCTGGCTAGGACAGATACGCAGTATTTT.

This clone was recorded a few times. V gene TRBV7-3 combines with J gene TRBJ1-1; no reliable D call. The germline gives CDR1 SGHTA, CDR2 FQGTGA. This CDR3 comprises 14 residues. V was pared by 2 bases and J by 1 base, with 8 bases between. CDR3 DNA sequence: TGTGCCAGCAGCTTACTCGCACAGAACACTGAAGCTTTCTTT. It yields the protein CASSLLAQNTEAFF.

DNA of the CDR3: TGCGCCAGCAGCTTAGACAGCTCTGGGGCCAACGTCCTGACTTTC. As protein: CASSLDSSGANVLTF. The J gene is TRBJ2-6, the V gene TRBV4-3; tentatively, D is TRBD1 (5 bases). The germline V and J ends were trimmed by 5 bases and 0 bases, with 8 bases remaining between them. This CDR3 contains 15 residues. CDR1 and CDR2 from the germline V gene are LGHNA and YSLEER.

The chain combines TRBV5-1 with TRBJ2-7; D is possibly TRBD2 (5 bases). Germline CDR1 and CDR2: SGHRS and YFSETQ. With 0 bases removed from V and 5 bases from J, the gap between germline ends came to 12 bases. This CDR3 has 14 residues. The CDR3 DNA reads TGCGCCAGCAGCTTGGTGGCGGAGGCGGACGAGCAGTACTTC. Amino acid sequence: CASSLVAEADEQYF.

CDR3 sequence reads: CASSPTPDRGNTEAFF. For the CDR3, the DNA is TGTGCCAGCAGCCCAACTCCCGACAGGGGGAACACTGAAGCTTTCTTT. The V gene is TRBV16, the J gene TRBJ1-1, with 8 bases aligning to TRBD1. Germline V CDR1 and CDR2: KGHSY, FQNENV. The CDR3 length is 16 residues. Trimming at V came to 4 bases and at J to 1 base, leaving 8 bases not matched to a gene.

In DNA form, the CDR3 reads TGTGCCAGCAGCCGACTAGCGGGGGGGGACAATGAGCAGTTCTTC. Translating it yields CASSRLAGGDNEQFF. This chain connects TRBV4-2 to TRBJ2-1; 14 nucleotides match TRBD2. The germline gives CDR1 LGHNA, CDR2 YNFKEQ. CDR3 length: 15 amino acids. Germline trimming cut 4 bases from V and 5 bases from J; bases unmatched to any gene: 1.

V is TRBV7-8 and J is TRBJ2-7; D not certain. The V gene's germline CDR1 is SGHVS and CDR2 FQNEAQ. V was pared by 2 bases and J by 4 bases, with 15 bases between. The CDR3 has 15 amino acids. CDR3 in amino acids: CASSLRLVTKYEQYF. The CDR3 region has the DNA TGTGCCAGCAGCTTACGGCTGGTCACTAAATACGAGCAGTACTTC. The variable domain in full, with the rest retrieved from reference TRBV7-8 and TRBJ2-7, is GAGVSQSPRYKVAKRGQDVALRCDPISGHVSLFWYQQALGQGPEFLTYFQNEAQLDKSGLPSDRFFAERPEGSVSTLKIQRTQQEDSAVYLCASSLRLVTKYEQYFGPGTRLTVT.

This chain joins TRBV4-2 and TRBJ1-1, with D tentatively TRBD1 (5 bases). Germline CDR1 reads LGHNA; CDR2 reads YNFKEQ. Trimming cost V 0 bases and J 2 bases, with 13 bases left between them. The CDR3 has 16 residues. As DNA, the CDR3 is TGTGCCAGCAGCCAAGATACCCAGGGCCCCAACACTGAAGCTTTCTTT. This gives the protein CASSQDTQGPNTEAFF.

The chain carries TRBV18 and TRBJ1-6, with D maybe TRBD1 (5 bases). The V end was cut by 2 bases, the J end by 10 bases, with 15 bases between. The length of the CDR3 is 15 residues. Germline values: CDR1 KGHSH, CDR2 LQKENI. The CDR3 region has the DNA TGTGCCAGCTCACCAAGGAACAGGTTTGAATCACCCCTCCACTTT. It translates to CASSPRNRFESPLHF. Full variable domain (missing parts from reference TRBV18 and TRBJ1-6): NAGVMQNPRHLVRRRGQEARLRCSPMKGHSHVYWYRQLPEEGLKFMVYLQKENIIDESGMPKERFSAEFPKEGPSILRIQQVVRGDSAAYFCASSPRNRFESPLHFGNGTRLTVT.

V usage is TRBV7-9 and J usage is TRBJ2-3; no clear D. The CDR3 consists of 14 residues. The V gene's germline CDR1 is SEHNR and CDR2 FQNEAQ (reference sequence). The V end lost 1 base, the J end lost 0 bases, and 5 bases lay between the germline ends. In nucleotides, the CDR3 is TGTGCCAGCAGCTTAGGGATCAGCACAGATACGCAGTATTTT. Its translation: CASSLGISTDTQYF. Using reference TRBV7-9 and TRBJ2-3 for the parts outside the CDR3, the full variable domain is DTGVSQNPRHKITKRGQNVTFRCDPISEHNRLYWYRQTLGQGPEFLTYFQNEAQLEKSRLLSDRFSAERPKGSFSTLEIQRTEQGDSAMYLCASSLGISTDTQYFGPGTRLTVL.

Concerning this clone itself: A junction boundary mismatches the germline segment, possibly from a read error. The genes are TRBV28 and TRBJ1-3; 10 positions agree with TRBD1. CDR3 length: 14 amino acids. The germline V gene has CDR1 MDHEN and CDR2 SYDVKM. CDR3 sequence: CAGRGQGIGNTIYF. CDR3 nucleotide sequence: TGTGCCGGCAGGGGACAGGGGATCGGGAACACCATATATTTT.

As for this clone: At one end, the junction sequence differs from germline, possibly due to a read error. The V gene is TRBV5-4, the J gene TRBJ2-7, with 8 bases identical to TRBD1. This CDR3 is 13 amino acids long. In germline, CDR1 is SGHNT, CDR2 YYREEE (reference sequence). The DNA of the CDR3 is TGCGCCAGCAGCGAAGGAGTACGGGACAGGCCCGAATTC. It codes for CASSEGVRDRPEF.

This chain connects TRBV2 to TRBJ2-7; D remains ambiguous. The CDR3 covers 11 residues. Between the trimmed V and J ends, which lost 2 bases and 5 bases, there was a span of 4 bases. Germline CDR1 reads SNHLY; CDR2 reads FYNNEI. As DNA, the CDR3 is TGTGCCAGCAGTGAATTCCACGAGCAGTACTTC. Amino acids: CASSEFHEQYF.

The sample holds a few counts of this clone. This chain uses TRBV7-9 with TRBJ2-7; 7 bases align to TRBD1. V shed 2 bases and J 2 bases; nucleotides not matched to a gene: 6. The CDR3 runs to 15 residues. Germline CDR1 SEHNR, CDR2 FQNEAQ (reference sequence). CDR3: CASSLPDRNPYEQYF. CDR3 nucleotide sequence: TGTGCCAGCAGCTTACCGGACAGGAACCCCTACGAGCAGTACTTC.

This chain links TRBV5-6 with TRBJ2-3; 13 bases align to TRBD2. Trimming took 6 bases from V and 5 from J; bases not matched to a gene: 6. Per germline, CDR1 SGHDT and CDR2 YYEEEE. The CDR3 extends over 15 amino acids. CDR3 sequence reads: CASTILAGGQDTQYF. CDR3 coding DNA: TGTGCCAGCACCATACTAGCGGGGGGGCAAGATACGCAGTATTTT.

The chain couples TRBV30 to TRBJ2-1; D may be TRBD2 (6 bases). The CDR3 totals 14 residues. The V gene lost 1 base and the J gene lost 4 bases, with 11 bases spanning the gap. Germline V gene data show CDR1 as GTSNPN and CDR2 as SVGIG (reference sequence). The CDR3 DNA reads as TGTGCCTGGAGTGCTTGGACTACTTACAATGAGCAGTTCTTC. This gives the protein CAWSAWTTYNEQFF.

The chain combines TRBV5-1 with TRBJ2-5; D is possibly TRBD2 (5 bases). The CDR3 is 15 amino acids. Germline V gene lookup returns CDR1 SGHRS and CDR2 YFSETQ. The ends were cut back, 1 base at V and 5 bases at J, with 15 bases in the middle. CDR3 sequence: CASSLSGGDGETQYF. The CDR3 DNA reads as TGCGCCAGCAGCTTGAGCGGTGGTGATGGGGAGACCCAGTACTTC.

The chain couples TRBV19 to TRBJ1-1; D unresolved. The V end was cut by 2 bases, the J end by 7 bases, with 14 bases between. The CDR3 covers 14 residues. Germline V lookup: CDR1 LNHDA, CDR2 SQIVND (reference sequence). CDR3: CASSIKSRGDEAFF. The DNA for the CDR3 is TGTGCCAGTAGTATAAAATCGCGGGGTGATGAAGCTTTCTTT.

This chain uses TRBV7-9 with TRBJ1-6; D is unresolved. The CDR3 is 14 residues long. V was shortened by 3 bases and J by 10 bases, with 13 bases between the two germline ends. The germline CDR1 and CDR2 sequences are SEHNR and FQNEAQ (reference sequence). The DNA of the CDR3 is TGTGCCAGCAGCTTGCTTCGTAGGGAGTCACCCCTCCACTTT. This codes for CASSLLRRESPLHF.

This clone was counted a single time. The rearrangement links TRBV7-6 to TRBJ2-1; possible D gene TRBD2, 5 bases. Germline CDR1 and CDR2: SGHVS and FNYEAQ. The V end lost 4 bases, the J end lost 10 bases, and 20 bases lay between the germline ends. CDR3 length equals 15 residues. CDR3 nucleotides: TGTGCCAGCAGCTCACCGGGGATCCCGAAAGGGGAGCAGTTCTTC. Amino acid sequence: CASSSPGIPKGEQFF.